One sample yielded the 20 T cell receptor beta chains listed below, sequenced in a study of blood T cells in healthy people across ages. Sample-barcoded 5' priming and a J-beta primer mix drove a second PCR of about 6 to 12 cycles. MiXCR was run by TCRdb on the 5' RACE reads, yielding one entry per CDR3 protein. The table includes 700,000 to 950,000 distinct CDR3 sequences, roughly 60% detected once. Sequencing was done on a sample of blood. Receptor source: a man between 25 and 39 years old in good health.

The CDR3 region is CASSLSGTAGNIQYF. The DNA of the CDR3 is TGTGCCAGCAGTTTATCCGGGACAGCCGGAAACATTCAGTACTTC. The rearrangement joins TRBV28 to TRBJ2-4; 7 positions match TRBD1. This CDR3 contains 15 residues. With V trimmed by 1 base and J by 6 bases, 6 bases remained unmatched. Germline V lookup: CDR1 MDHEN, CDR2 SYDVKM.

The gene calls are TRBV28 and TRBJ1-2, with 7 bases that match TRBD1. With 4 bases clipped from V and 3 bases from J, the junction kept 14 bases outside the gene matches. Germline V gene sequence: CDR1 MDHEN, CDR2 SYDVKM. CDR3 length: 17 residues. CDR3 nucleotide sequence: TGTGCCAGCAGTTCCCCATCGGCGACAGGGTTCTACTATGGCTACACCTTC. Translated, it gives CASSSPSATGFYYGYTF.

The J gene is TRBJ2-7, the V gene TRBV12-3 or TRBV12-4; 9 bases are shared with TRBD1. The DNA end is a closer match to TRBJ2-5, so the J assignment may be wrong. This CDR3 has 15 amino acids. CDR3: CASSFGGQGGVTQYF. As DNA, the CDR3 is TGTGCCAGCAGTTTTGGGGGACAGGGTGGTGTGACCCAGTACTTC.

The rearrangement uses TRBV6-2 or TRBV6-3 and TRBJ2-7; TRBD2 aligns across 11 bases. The germline CDR1 and CDR2 sequences are MNHEY and SVGEGT. The CDR3 consists of 15 residues. Losses at the gene ends were 4 bases for V and 3 bases for J; bases not matched to a gene: 5. The chain's CDR3 is CASSSSTSGNYEQYF. The CDR3 DNA reads as TGTGCCAGCAGTTCCTCGACTAGCGGGAACTACGAGCAGTACTTC.

The CDR3 is CSARGIWDRGENYEQYF. The CDR3 DNA reads TGCAGTGCTAGGGGGATTTGGGACAGGGGCGAAAATTACGAGCAGTACTTC. This chain links TRBV20-1 with TRBJ2-5; TRBD1 agrees at 10 bases. The J call is uncertain, as TRBJ2-7 better fits the DNA end. Germline V gene lookup returns CDR1 DFQATT and CDR2 SNEGSKA (reference sequence). CDR3 length: 17 residues.

The chain combines TRBV2 with TRBJ2-1; TRBD1 is a possible D gene (5 bases). The DNA end is a closer match to TRBJ2-7, so the J assignment may be wrong. Germline values: CDR1 SNHLY, CDR2 FYNNEI. This CDR3 contains 13 residues. The CDR3 loop reads CASSVYQGNEQYF. The CDR3 DNA is TGTGCCAGCAGTGTGTACCAGGGCAATGAGCAGTACTTC.

Comments on this clonotype: A read error may account for a junction end that differs from germline. The gene calls are TRBV4-2 and TRBJ1-2; a weak D match, TRBD1 (5 bases). Germline values: CDR1 LGHNA, CDR2 YNFKEQ. This CDR3 is built from 15 residues. In DNA form, the CDR3 reads TGTACCAGCAGCCAAACAGGCCTTGGGGACTATGGCTACACCTTC. Its translation: CTSSQTGLGDYGYTF.

This clonotype appeared a few times. CDR3 protein: CASSSGTPLMEQYF. The CDR3 coding sequence is TGTGCCAGCAGCTCAGGGACCCCCCTCATGGAGCAGTACTTC. The chain joins TRBV28 to TRBJ2-5, with D perhaps TRBD1 or TRBD2 (5 bases each). The CDR3 has 14 amino acids. Trimming shortened V by 6 bases and J by 11 bases, and 22 bases separated the two germline ends. The V gene's germline CDR1 is MDHEN and CDR2 SYDVKM. The variable domain in full, with the rest retrieved from reference TRBV28 and TRBJ2-5, is DVKVTQSSRYLVKRTGEKVFLECVQDMDHENMFWYRQDPGLGLRLIYFSYDVKMKEKGDIPEGYSVSREKKERFSLILESASTNQTSMYLCASSSGTPLMEQYFGPGTRLLVL.

This chain uses TRBV28 with TRBJ2-7, with D unresolved. Germline CDR1 reads MDHEN; CDR2 reads SYDVKM. Trimming shortened V by 4 bases and J by 3 bases, and 7 bases separated the two germline ends. The CDR3 has 12 residues. The CDR3, as DNA: TGTGCCAGCAGTTGGGTCGGCTACGAGCAGTACTTC. Translation: CASSWVGYEQYF.

The chain employs TRBV6-2 or TRBV6-3 and TRBJ2-5; TRBD2 agrees at 7 bases. J gave up 3 bases and V 8 bases, and 18 bases lay outside the gene matches. The CDR3 spans 17 residues. Germline CDR1 and CDR2: MNHEY and SVGEGT. CDR3 region: CASLRGDRRLWEETQYF. In nucleotides, the CDR3 is TGTGCCAGCCTCCGGGGGGACCGCAGATTATGGGAAGAGACCCAGTACTTC.

The chain combines TRBV3-1 with TRBJ2-4; D remains unclear. This CDR3 has 18 residues. Trimming removed 1 base from V and 0 bases from J, with 16 bases in between. In germline, CDR1 is LGHDT, CDR2 YNNKEL (reference sequence). The CDR3, as DNA: TGTGCCAGCAGCCAAGGTTGGATCCAGGCGCTAGCCAAAAACATTCAGTACTTC. It translates to CASSQGWIQALAKNIQYF.

V is TRBV28 and J is TRBJ2-1; D gene unclear. CDR3 length: 12 residues. The V gene lost 7 bases and the J gene lost 9 bases, with 13 bases spanning the gap. CDR1 and CDR2 (germline): MDHEN, SYDVKM. The CDR3 DNA reads as TGTGCCAGCACCCTCCCCCCGGGTGAGCAGTTCTTC. Its protein is CASTLPPGEQFF.

CDR3 sequence: CASSLSGDRISYEQYF. The CDR3 nucleotides are TGTGCCAGCAGTTTATCGGGGGACCGGATCTCCTACGAGCAGTACTTC. The chain couples TRBV27 to TRBJ2-7; possibly TRBD1 or TRBD2 for D (5 bases each). CDR3 length: 16 residues. Germline-derived CDR1 and CDR2 are MNHEY and SMNVEV (reference sequence). V was shortened by 0 bases and J by 0 bases, with 12 bases between the two germline ends.

The rearrangement uses TRBV19 and TRBJ2-1, with D possibly being TRBD1 or TRBD2 (5 bases each). The CDR3 runs 12 residues. Germline V gene lookup returns CDR1 LNHDA and CDR2 SQIVND (reference sequence). V was cut by 4 bases and J by 6 bases, with 7 bases left in between. CDR3 sequence (DNA): TGTGCCAGTAGTACGGGGCCCAATGAGCAGTTCTTC. Translating gives CASSTGPNEQFF.

CDR3 in amino acids: CASSFGTGASIQYF. In DNA, the CDR3 is TGTGCCAGCAGCTTCGGGACAGGCGCGAGCATTCAGTACTTC. J is TRBJ2-4 and V is TRBV6-5; TRBD1 agrees at 8 bases. The CDR3 runs 14 residues. With 6 bases clipped from V and 9 bases from J, the junction kept 10 bases outside the gene matches. The germline V gene encodes CDR1 MNHEY and CDR2 SVGAGI.

This chain uses TRBV25-1 with TRBJ2-1; TRBD2 is a possible D gene (5 bases). Germline loops: CDR1 MGHDK, CDR2 SYGVNS. V lost 3 bases and J 10 bases, leaving 10 bases between the germline ends. This CDR3 has 12 amino acids. In DNA, the CDR3 is TGTGCCAGCAGTGAGGAGGTCGGCGAGCAGTTCTTC. Its protein product is CASSEEVGEQFF.

In its sample, this clonotype was seen a few times. The rearrangement links TRBV25-1 to TRBJ2-5, with TRBD1 matching over 8 bases. With V trimmed by 1 base and J by 4 bases, 11 bases remained unmatched. Germline CDR1 is MGHDK and CDR2 is SYGVNS. This CDR3 has 17 amino acids. CDR3 sequence (DNA): TGTGCCAGCAGTGAATCCGGGACAGGATCGGGCCGAGAGACCCAGTACTTC. Translating it yields CASSESGTGSGRETQYF.

The chain has TRBV27 and TRBJ2-3, with D unclear. The V end lost 6 bases, the J end lost 0 bases, and 10 bases lay between the germline ends. The CDR3 contains 14 residues. The germline CDR1 and CDR2 sequences are MNHEY and SMNVEV (reference sequence). The CDR3 DNA reads TGTGCCAGCAGCCCCGTCGATAGCACAGATACGCAGTATTTT. Its protein product is CASSPVDSTDTQYF.

The chain employs TRBV6-5 and TRBJ2-5; no clear D gene. The CDR3 is made up of 15 amino acids. Trimming shortened V by 0 bases and J by 2 bases, and 10 bases separated the two germline ends. Per the germline V gene, CDR1 is MNHEY and CDR2 is SVGAGI. The CDR3 bases are TGTGCCAGCAGTTACTCCTACGATTCTCAAGAGACCCAGTACTTC. The encoded protein is CASSYSYDSQETQYF.

This clonotype came up a few times. The rearrangement uses TRBV6-5 and TRBJ2-1, with 11 nucleotides matching TRBD2. V lost 5 bases, J lost 6 bases, and 6 bases stayed unmatched. This CDR3 contains 15 residues. Germline CDR1 is MNHEY and CDR2 is SVGAGI. In DNA form, the CDR3 reads TGTGCCAGCAGTCGTACTAGCGGGAGATTCAATGAGCAGTTCTTC. Its translation: CASSRTSGRFNEQFF.